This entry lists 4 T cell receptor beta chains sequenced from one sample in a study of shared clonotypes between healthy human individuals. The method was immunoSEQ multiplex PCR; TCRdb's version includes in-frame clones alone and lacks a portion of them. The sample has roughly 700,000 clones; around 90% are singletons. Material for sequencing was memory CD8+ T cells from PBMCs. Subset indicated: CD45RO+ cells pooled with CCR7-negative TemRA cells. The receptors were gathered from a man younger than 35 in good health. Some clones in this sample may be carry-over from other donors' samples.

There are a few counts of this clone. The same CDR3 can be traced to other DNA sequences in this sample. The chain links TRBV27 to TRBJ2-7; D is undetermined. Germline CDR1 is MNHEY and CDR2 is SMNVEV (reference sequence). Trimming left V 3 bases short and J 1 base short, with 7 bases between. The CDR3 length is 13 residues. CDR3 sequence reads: CASSFRVSYEQYF. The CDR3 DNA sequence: TGTGCCAGCAGTTTTCGGGTTTCCTACGAGCAGTACTTC.

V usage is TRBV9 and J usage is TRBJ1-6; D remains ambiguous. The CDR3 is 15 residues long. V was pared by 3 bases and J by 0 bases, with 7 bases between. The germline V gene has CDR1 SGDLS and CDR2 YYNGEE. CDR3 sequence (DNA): TGTGCCAGCAGCGCCCGGAGCTCCTATAATTCACCCCTCCACTTT. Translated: CASSARSSYNSPLHF.

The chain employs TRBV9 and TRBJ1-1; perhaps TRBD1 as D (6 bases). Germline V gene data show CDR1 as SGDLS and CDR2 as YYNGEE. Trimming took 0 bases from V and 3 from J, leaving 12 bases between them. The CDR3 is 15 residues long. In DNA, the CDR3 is TGTGCCAGCAGCGTAGTCACAGGGCGTTACACTGAAGCTTTCTTT. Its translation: CASSVVTGRYTEAFF.

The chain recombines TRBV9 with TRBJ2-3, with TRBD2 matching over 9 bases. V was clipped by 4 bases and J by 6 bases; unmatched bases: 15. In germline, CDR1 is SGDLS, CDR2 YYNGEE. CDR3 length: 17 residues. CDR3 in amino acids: CASSSQLAGLSLDTQYF. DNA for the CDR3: TGTGCCAGCAGCTCCCAACTAGCGGGCCTCAGCTTGGATACGCAGTATTTT.